This note documents a single T cell receptor beta chain sequence. The antigen is undetermined. The CDR3 is 15 amino acids. CDR1 and CDR2 (germline): SGDLS, YYNGEE. J gave up 5 bases and V 4 bases, and 9 bases lay outside the gene matches. The entry originates in a study of T cells in localized non-small cell lung cancer. Study-level points and caveats: Of the tissues analyzed, uninvolved adjacent lung showed maximal T cell clonality, greater than tumor. Without multi-region sequencing, intratumor heterogeneity could not be excluded. Researchers found a median approximately 60 of the top 100 tumor clones in adjacent lung.

Generated by immunoSEQ multiplex PCR, the TCRdb table keeps only in-frame clones and is missing some. The data show 20,000 to 30,000 clones, roughly 88% seen once. The chain links TRBV9 to TRBJ2-5; 9 bases fit TRBD2. The TCR sequence derives from a woman between 40 and 69 years old with stage III lung adenocarcinoma. The source was peripheral blood mononuclear cells, collected before any cancer treatment. CDR3 amino acids: CASSPLAGGPETQYF. The CDR3 DNA sequence: TGTGCCAGCAGCCCCCTCGCGGGGGGGCCGGAGACCCAGTACTTC.